The clone carrying this TCR beta chain was detected ten times or more. Its antigen is not known. Trimming shortened V by 4 bases and J by 0 bases, and 13 bases separated the two germline ends. The germline CDR1 and CDR2 sequences are SGHNT and YYREEE (reference sequence). The CDR3 contains 15 residues. RNA was extracted from bulk tissue without any cell sorting. Three rounds of nested PCR, following a modified ARM-PCR protocol, produced the TCRbeta library. TCRdb recomputed calls from the multiplex PCR reads with MiXCR, one row per CDR3 protein. The data hold some 200,000 distinct CDR3 sequences, with about 71% observed a single time. The record originates from a study of tumor and adjacent non-tumor tissue in lung cancer. Background on the study: Histology: around twelve adenocarcinoma, a couple of squamous cell carcinoma, 1 small cell lung cancer. Study results and limitations: Top 100 clones took a larger repertoire share in normal lung. Significantly higher TCR diversity was found in tumor than normal lung.

V usage is TRBV5-4 and J usage is TRBJ1-1; D uncertain. The clonotype comes from a man in his 60s with non-small cell lung cancer. The sample taken for sequencing was lung tumor tissue. CDR3 sequence (DNA): TGTGCCAGCAGCACCGAGACAAGCCTGAACACTGAAGCTTTCTTT. Encoded protein: CASSTETSLNTEAFF. Drawing the rest from reference TRBV5-4 and TRBJ1-1, the complete variable domain is ETGVTQSPTHLIKTRGQQVTLRCSSQSGHNTVSWYQQALGQGPQFIFQYYREEENGRGNFPPRFSGLQFPNYSSELNVNALELDDSALYLCASSTETSLNTEAFFGQGTRLTVV.